The entry below describes one TCR beta chain. The target antigen is unknown. This sample was taken from a study of cytomegalovirus exposure and HLA in healthy donors. V shed 0 bases, J shed 5 bases, and the junction held 9 bases outside the gene matches. The CDR3 is 17 amino acids. Germline-derived CDR1 and CDR2 are LNHDA and SQIVND (reference sequence). The study, taken as a whole, reports: A later analysis found TCR association rates differed by HLA locus, highest for DRB1 and lowest for HLA-C. An ancestry cluster, one associated with Asian ancestry, reportedly showed fewer N-insertions than the roughly 670-donor mean in a later analysis.

In the PCR, 60 Vbeta and 13 Jbeta primers were used. The method was immunoSEQ multiplex PCR; TCRdb's version includes in-frame clones alone and lacks a portion of them. The sample has around 120,000 clones. J is TRBJ2-2 and V is TRBV19; the match to TRBD1 covers 7 bases. The receptor was isolated from a man between 45 and 60 years old in good health and CMV-seronegative. The sample consisted of PBMCs. The CDR3 protein is CASSIDRGQRRTGELFF. CDR3 coding DNA: TGTGCCAGTAGTATAGATCGGGGACAGCGAAGAACCGGGGAGCTGTTTTTT.